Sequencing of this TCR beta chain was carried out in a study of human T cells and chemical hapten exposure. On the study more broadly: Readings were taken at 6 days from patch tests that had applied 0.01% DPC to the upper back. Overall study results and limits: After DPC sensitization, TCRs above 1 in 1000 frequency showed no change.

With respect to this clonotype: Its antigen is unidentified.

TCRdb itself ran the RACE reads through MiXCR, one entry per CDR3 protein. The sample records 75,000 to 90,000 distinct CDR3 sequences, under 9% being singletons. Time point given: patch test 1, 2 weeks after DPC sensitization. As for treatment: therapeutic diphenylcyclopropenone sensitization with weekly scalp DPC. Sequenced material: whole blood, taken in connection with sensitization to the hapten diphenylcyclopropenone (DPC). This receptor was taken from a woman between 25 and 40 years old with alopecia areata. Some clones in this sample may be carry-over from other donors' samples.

DNA of the CDR3: TGTGCCAGCAGCGGAGCGGGGGGTTCCTACAATGAGCAGTTCTTC. The encoded protein is CASSGAGGSYNEQFF. The V gene is TRBV7-3, the J gene TRBJ2-1; 9 bases are a match to TRBD2. The CDR3 sequence is 15 residues long. V lost 5 bases to trimming and J lost 1 base; unmatched junction nucleotides: 3. Germline V CDR1 and CDR2: SGHTA, FQGTGA.